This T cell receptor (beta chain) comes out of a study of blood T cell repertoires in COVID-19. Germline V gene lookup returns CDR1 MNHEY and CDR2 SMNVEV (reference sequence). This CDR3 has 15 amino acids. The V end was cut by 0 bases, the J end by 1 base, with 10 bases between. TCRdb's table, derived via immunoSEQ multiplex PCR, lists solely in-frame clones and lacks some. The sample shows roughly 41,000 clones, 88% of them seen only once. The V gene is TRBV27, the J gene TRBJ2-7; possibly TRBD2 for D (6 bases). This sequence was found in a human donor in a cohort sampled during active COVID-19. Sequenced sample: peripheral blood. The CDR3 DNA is TGTGCCAGCAGTTTATCGATGGGACTGTCCTACGAGCAGTACTTC. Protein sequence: CASSLSMGLSYEQYF.